This is a list of T cell receptor beta chains from one sample in a study of shared clonotypes between healthy human individuals. TCRdb's table, derived via immunoSEQ multiplex PCR, lists solely in-frame clones and lacks some. The data show some 200,000 clones, approximately 65% seen once. The sequenced sample consisted of memory CD4+ T cells sorted from blood. These receptors originate from a man aged 30 to 39 in good health. CDR3s include the opening cysteine and the closing phenylalanine or tryptophan. The D gene is left open where the match is weak. Where a row states a size, it is once, few, many or the class of an expanded clone; other rows omit it.

CDR3 protein | CDR3 DNA | V gene | clone size | D gene | J gene
CASSVSDRGHEQYF | TGTGCCAGCAGCGTATCCGACAGGGGCCACGAGCAGTACTTC | TRBV9 | many | TRBD1 | TRBJ2-7
CSVEDPGGRDGNEKLFF | TGCAGCGTTGAAGATCCTGGGGGTAGGGACGGTAATGAAAAACTGTTTTTT | TRBV29-1 | NA | NA | TRBJ1-4
CASILIPTGQETQYF | TGTGCCAGCATCCTCATCCCTACAGGGCAAGAGACCCAGTACTTC | TRBV5-5 | NA | NA | TRBJ2-5
CASSLQGNQPQHF | TGTGCCAGCAGCTTGCAGGGAAATCAGCCCCAGCATTTT | TRBV5-6 | NA | NA | TRBJ1-5
CASSPPAGVKDTQYF | TGTGCCAGCTCACCACCGGCGGGAGTGAAAGATACGCAGTATTTT | TRBV18 | NA | TRBD2 | TRBJ2-3
CASSPVGTGATDTQYF | TGTGCCAGCAGCCCAGTTGGGACAGGGGCTACAGATACGCAGTATTTT | TRBV7-6 | NA | TRBD1 | TRBJ2-3
CAISEGNYGYTF | TGTGCCATCAGTGAGGGGAACTATGGCTACACCTTC | TRBV10-3 | NA | NA | TRBJ1-2
CASSGYGSYEQYF | TGTGCCAGTAGCGGATACGGGTCCTACGAGCAGTACTTC | TRBV19 | NA | NA | TRBJ2-7
CASALGREAYNEQFF | TGTGCCAGCGCTCTTGGACGGGAGGCCTACAATGAGCAGTTCTTC | TRBV27 | NA | TRBD2 | TRBJ2-1
CAWSVIAGWAIQETQYF | TGTGCCTGGAGTGTAATTGCGGGATGGGCTATACAAGAGACCCAGTACTTC | TRBV30 | many | NA | TRBJ2-5
CASSLGIGGGSTGELFF | TGTGCCAGCAGCTTGGGCATTGGGGGAGGATCCACCGGGGAGCTGTTTTTT | TRBV9 | NA | NA | TRBJ2-2
CSVEYLLGETQYF | TGCAGCGTTGAGTACTTATTAGGGGAGACCCAGTACTTC | TRBV29-1 | NA | NA | TRBJ2-5
CASSETGSYNEQFF | TGTGCCAGCAGCGAAACAGGGTCCTACAATGAGCAGTTCTTC | TRBV9 | NA | NA | TRBJ2-1
CSVQDPIEKLFF | TGCAGCGTTCAGGACCCGATCGAAAAACTGTTTTTT | TRBV29-1 | NA | NA | TRBJ1-4
CAISESGGGSETQYF | TGTGCCATCAGTGAGTCTGGGGGGGGTTCGGAGACCCAGTACTTC | TRBV10-3 | NA | TRBD2 | TRBJ2-5
CASSNRGVFGPPQGDEQFF | TGTGCCAGCAGCAATAGAGGGGTTTTTGGCCCCCCCCAGGGAGATGAGCAGTTCTTC | TRBV21-1 | NA | NA | TRBJ2-1
CASSEALLDSDYEQYF | TGTGCCAGCAGTGAAGCGCTTCTGGACTCAGACTACGAGCAGTACTTC | TRBV6-1 | NA | NA | TRBJ2-7
CASSDGTSNEQYF | TGCGCCAGCAGCGACGGGACTAGTAACGAGCAGTACTTC | TRBV5-1 | NA | TRBD2 | TRBJ2-7
CASSVGLAGVASGANVLTF | TGTGCCAGCAGCGTGGGACTAGCGGGAGTTGCCTCTGGGGCCAACGTCCTGACTTTC | TRBV9 | NA | TRBD2 | TRBJ2-6
CASSFPTSGRNEQFF | TGTGCCAGCAGCTTCCCGACTAGCGGGAGGAATGAGCAGTTCTTC | TRBV5-4 | NA | TRBD2 | TRBJ2-1
CASSVTDRGHGYTF | TGTGCCAGCAGCGTTACCGACAGGGGACACGGCTACACCTTC | TRBV9 | NA | TRBD1 | TRBJ1-2
CASSRGRSSYNEQFF | TGTGCCAGCAGCCGGGGGAGGAGCTCCTACAATGAGCAGTTCTTC | TRBV14 | NA | NA | TRBJ2-1
CASSSHEAGVQSEQYF | TGTGCCAGCAGCAGCCATGAAGCGGGAGTTCAATCCGAGCAGTACTTC | TRBV21-1 | NA | NA | TRBJ2-7
CASSLDHYGYYGYTF | TGTGCCAGCAGCTTAGACCATTACGGCTACTATGGCTACACCTTC | TRBV7-8 | NA | NA | TRBJ1-2
CASSPVGTQYF | TGTGCCAGCAGTCCGGTTGGTACGCAGTATTTT | TRBV2 | NA | NA | TRBJ2-3
CASSLGTVNIQYF | TGTGCCAGCAGCTTAGGGACTGTAAACATTCAGTACTTC | TRBV11-2 | NA | NA | TRBJ2-4
CASSEAIGAGGPRTQYF | TGTGCCAGCAGTGAAGCGATAGGGGCGGGAGGGCCTCGTACGCAGTATTTT | TRBV6-1 | NA | TRBD2 | TRBJ2-3
CASSLALGGSGDEQYF | TGTGCCAGCAGCTTAGCGCTCGGCGGGAGTGGGGACGAGCAGTACTTC | TRBV7-6 | NA | TRBD2 | TRBJ2-7
CASSSGLAGPQYF | TGTGCCAGCAGCTCGGGACTAGCGGGCCCTCAGTACTTC | TRBV11-2 | few | TRBD2 | TRBJ2-7
CASSSGTSGRAAAGELFF | TGTGCCAGCAGCTCCGGGACTAGCGGGAGGGCCGCAGCCGGGGAGCTGTTTTTT | TRBV5-6 | NA | TRBD2 | TRBJ2-2